This T cell receptor beta chain was captured by sequencing in a study of blood T cell repertoires in COVID-19. At the level of the study: The United States, Italy and Spain supplied acute and convalescent COVID-19 samples. Sources were T cells, B-cell-depleted T cells, or PBMCs; the material itself was cDNA or gDNA.

This clone was observed once. Per the original data handling: Nucleated cell counts were estimated from reference gene primer amplification. TCRdb keeps only in-frame clones here, not all; method: immunoSEQ multiplex PCR. The V and J calls and clone size come from that table; D and trimming were worked out from the DNA. The repertoire holds approximately 120,000 clones, with around three quarters as singletons. The sequenced material came from peripheral blood. The TCR sequence derives from a man in his forties with active or convalescent COVID-19.

The CDR3: CASSRVRLAGSYEQYF. CDR3 sequence (DNA): TGTGCCAGCAGCCGGGTACGGCTAGCGGGATCCTACGAGCAGTACTTC. The V call is TRBV7-2, the J call TRBJ2-7, with 9 bases fitting TRBD2. This CDR3 contains 16 residues. Germline V gene sequence: CDR1 SGHTA, CDR2 FQGNSA. V trimming: 5 bases; J trimming: 1 base; junction bases outside the gene matches: 9.